Following are 4 T cell receptor beta chains from one sample sequenced in a study of cytomegalovirus exposure and HLA in healthy donors. With 60 Vbeta and 13 Jbeta primers, the PCR was carried out. This table comes from immunoSEQ multiplex PCR, and its TCRdb copy is limited to in-frame clones, with some not included. Here the sample spans fewer than 250,000 clones, 81% being singletons. Source material: PBMCs. All receptors come from a man aged 18 to 30 in good health and CMV-seronegative.

The chain links TRBV15 to TRBJ1-1; D is unclear. In germline, CDR1 is LNHNV, CDR2 YYDKDF (reference sequence). The CDR3 runs 14 residues. The V and J ends lost 3 bases and 0 bases respectively, with 8 bases between them. CDR3 DNA: TGTGCCACCAGCAGCGACTTCATGAACACTGAAGCTTTCTTT. It specifies CATSSDFMNTEAFF.

Note on this clone: Additional DNA sequences in this sample encode the identical CDR3. The rearrangement joins TRBV18 to TRBJ1-2, with 8 bases lining up with TRBD1. The CDR3 totals 13 residues. The junction had 2 bases not matched to a gene; V was cut back by 3 bases and J by 5 bases. In germline, CDR1 is KGHSH, CDR2 LQKENI. CDR3 amino acids: CASSPDREYGYTF. The DNA of the CDR3 is TGTGCCAGCTCACCGGACAGGGAATATGGCTACACCTTC. The whole variable domain, remainder taken from reference TRBV18 and TRBJ1-2, is NAGVMQNPRHLVRRRGQEARLRCSPMKGHSHVYWYRQLPEEGLKFMVYLQKENIIDESGMPKERFSAEFPKEGPSILRIQQVVRGDSAAYFCASSPDREYGYTFGSGTRLTVV.

The chain joins TRBV2 to TRBJ2-5; no clear D. CDR3 length: 11 amino acids. From germline, CDR1 is SNHLY and CDR2 FYNNEI. V lost 8 bases, J lost 8 bases, and 12 bases lay in between. The CDR3 sequence is CASLYMNTQYF. CDR3 nucleotides: TGTGCCAGCCTGTACATGAATACCCAGTACTTC. Using reference TRBV2 and TRBJ2-5 for the parts outside the CDR3, the full variable domain is EPEVTQTPSHQVTQMGQEVILRCVPISNHLYFYWYRQILGQKVEFLVSFYNNEISEKSEIFDDQFSVERPDGSNFTLKIRSTKLEDSAMYFCASLYMNTQYFGPGTRLLVL.

Here the CDR3 DNA reads TGTGCCAGAACCTGCGCTTTCTACGGGGGGGGTGGCTGCGAGCAGTACTTC. Translating gives CARTCAFYGGGGCEQYF. This chain links TRBV5-3 with TRBJ2-7; 8 bases match TRBD2. Being an ORF, TRBV5-3 has a function that is uncertain. This CDR3 is built from 17 residues. The junction had 20 bases not matched to a gene; V was cut back by 6 bases and J by 6 bases.